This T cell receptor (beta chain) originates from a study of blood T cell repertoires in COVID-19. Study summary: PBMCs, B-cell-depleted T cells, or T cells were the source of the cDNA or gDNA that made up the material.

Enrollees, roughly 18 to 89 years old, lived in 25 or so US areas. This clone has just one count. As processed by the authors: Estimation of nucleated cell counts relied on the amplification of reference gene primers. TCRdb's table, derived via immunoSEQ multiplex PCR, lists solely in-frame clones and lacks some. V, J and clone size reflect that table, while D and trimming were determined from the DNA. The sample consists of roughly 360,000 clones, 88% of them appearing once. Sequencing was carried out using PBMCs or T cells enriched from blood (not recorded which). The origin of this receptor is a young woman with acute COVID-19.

The CDR3 region is CASSYSNRGNTEAFF. The CDR3 DNA sequence: TGTGCCAGCAGTTACTCGAATAGGGGGAACACTGAAGCTTTCTTT. The chain couples TRBV6-5 to TRBJ1-1; D might be TRBD1 (5 bases). CDR1 is MNHEY, CDR2 SVGAGI, per germline. Deletions cut 0 bases from V and 1 base from J, with 9 bases between. The CDR3 length is 15 residues.